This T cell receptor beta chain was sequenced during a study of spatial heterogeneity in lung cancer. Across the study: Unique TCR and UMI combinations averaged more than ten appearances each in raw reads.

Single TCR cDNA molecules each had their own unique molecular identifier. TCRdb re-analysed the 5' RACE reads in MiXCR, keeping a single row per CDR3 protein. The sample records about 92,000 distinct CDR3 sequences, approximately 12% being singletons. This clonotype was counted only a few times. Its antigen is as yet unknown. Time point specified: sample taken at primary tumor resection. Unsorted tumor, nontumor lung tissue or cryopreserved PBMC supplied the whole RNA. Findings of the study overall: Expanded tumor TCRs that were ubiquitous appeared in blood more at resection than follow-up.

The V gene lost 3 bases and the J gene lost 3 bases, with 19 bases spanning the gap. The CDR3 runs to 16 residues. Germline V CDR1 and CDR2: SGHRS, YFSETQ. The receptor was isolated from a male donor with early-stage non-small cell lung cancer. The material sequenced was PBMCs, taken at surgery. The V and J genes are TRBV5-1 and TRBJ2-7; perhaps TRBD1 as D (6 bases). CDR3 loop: CASSWGQPNWGYEQYF. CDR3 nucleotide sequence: TGCGCCAGCAGCTGGGGACAACCAAATTGGGGCTACGAGCAGTACTTC.